What follows are 30 T cell receptor beta chains derived from one specimen sequenced in a study of cytomegalovirus exposure and HLA in healthy donors. Sequenced by immunoSEQ multiplex PCR; TCRdb stores in-frame clones only, minus some. The sample contains about 120,000 clones, 75% to 90% of which appear only once. Sequenced input: PBMCs. The receptor source for this set is a man between 18 and 29 years old in good health and CMV-seropositive.

The chain combines TRBV10-3 with TRBJ2-2; TRBD1 might be the D (5 bases). This CDR3 contains 14 residues. Germline loops: CDR1 ENHRY, CDR2 SYGVKD. V shed 4 bases and J shed 3 bases, with 9 bases lying between them. CDR3 sequence (DNA): TGTGCCATCAGTGTGGCAGGGTACACCGGGGAGCTGTTTTTT. Translated, it gives CAISVAGYTGELFF.

The chain couples TRBV6-6 to TRBJ1-6; D gene uncertain. V lost 2 bases and J lost 6, with 8 bases in between. Germline CDR1 reads MNHNY; CDR2 reads SVGAGI (reference sequence). This CDR3 is 14 amino acids long. The CDR3 DNA follows: TGTGCCAGCAGTTACGTCGAGATTAATTCACCCCTCCACTTT. Residues: CASSYVEINSPLHF.

The chain is built from TRBV29-1 and TRBJ2-2, with 7 bases aligning to TRBD1. With 5 bases clipped from V and 7 bases from J, the junction kept 10 bases outside the gene matches. The length of the CDR3 is 14 residues. Per germline, CDR1 SQVTM and CDR2 ANQGSEA. The CDR3 loop reads CSVPHEGAGGELFF. The CDR3 DNA is TGCAGCGTTCCCCACGAGGGGGCGGGCGGGGAGCTGTTTTTT.

This chain joins TRBV2 and TRBJ1-1; no reliable D call. This CDR3 comprises 12 residues. Germline CDR1 is SNHLY and CDR2 is FYNNEI. Deletions cut 1 base from V and 9 bases from J, with 9 bases between. The CDR3 nucleotides read TGTGCCAGCAGTGAAGTCAAGCTCCAAGCTTTCTTT. As protein: CASSEVKLQAFF.

V gene TRBV6-1 combines with J gene TRBJ1-3; no definite D call. The V gene lost 4 bases and the J gene lost 0 bases, with 19 bases spanning the gap. Germline loops: CDR1 MNHNS, CDR2 SASEGT. This CDR3 is 18 amino acids long. Written as DNA, the CDR3 is TGTGCCAGCAGTGTTTTTAGCTCCCTAGGGAGCTCTGGAAACACCATATATTTT. Protein product: CASSVFSSLGSSGNTIYF.

This clone appeared once. V is TRBV7-8 and J is TRBJ2-7, with a weak D call TRBD1 (6 bases). Germline V gene sequence: CDR1 SGHVS, CDR2 FQNEAQ. The germline V and J ends were trimmed by 7 bases and 0 bases, with 16 bases remaining between them. This CDR3 comprises 15 residues. CDR3 protein: CASTVGLGGSYEQYF. Written as DNA, the CDR3 is TGTGCCAGCACGGTGGGGCTAGGGGGCTCCTACGAGCAGTACTTC.

The chain recombines TRBV5-1 with TRBJ1-1; 7 nucleotides line up with TRBD1. From germline, CDR1 is SGHRS and CDR2 YFSETQ. This CDR3 region has 13 residues. J gave up 9 bases and V 3 bases, and 8 bases lay outside the gene matches. CDR3 loop: CASSWDREGKAFF. The CDR3 bases are TGCGCCAGCAGCTGGGACAGAGAGGGTAAAGCTTTCTTT.

This chain links TRBV6-4 with TRBJ2-3; 12 positions match TRBD2. Germline V gene sequence: CDR1 MRHNA, CDR2 SNTAGT. J gave up 1 base and V 5 bases, and 4 bases lay outside the gene matches. CDR3 length: 16 residues. CDR3 sequence: CASSPSGGAGTDTQYF. The CDR3 nucleotides read TGTGCCAGCAGTCCTAGCGGGGGGGCGGGCACAGATACGCAGTATTTT.

The gene calls are TRBV11-2 and TRBJ2-5; D unresolved. The germline gives CDR1 SGHAT, CDR2 FQNNGV. V dropped 1 base and J dropped 5 bases, with 14 bases sitting between them. The CDR3 sequence is 15 residues long. In DNA, the CDR3 is TGTGCCAGCAGCTTAGTTCCAGGCCCCAAGGAGACCCAGTACTTC. It translates to CASSLVPGPKETQYF.

The chain carries TRBV5-8 and TRBJ2-7, with 7 bases fitting TRBD1. V lost 2 bases to trimming and J lost 6 bases; unmatched junction nucleotides: 2. Germline CDR1 is SGHTS and CDR2 is YDEGEE. CDR3 size: 12 residues. The CDR3 coding sequence is TGTGCCAGCAGCTTTTACAGGGGCGAGCAGTACTTC. It encodes CASSFYRGEQYF.

The chain employs TRBV28 and TRBJ1-1; D ambiguous. The CDR3 extends over 14 amino acids. The V end lost 3 bases, the J end lost 3 bases, and 11 bases lay between the germline ends. The germline CDR1 and CDR2 sequences are MDHEN and SYDVKM. The CDR3 bases are TGTGCCAGCAGTTTGACGGGTTGGGACACTGAAGCTTTCTTT. It codes for CASSLTGWDTEAFF.

V and J are TRBV4-2 and TRBJ2-2; weak D call: TRBD2 (6 bases). The CDR3 spans 15 residues. V dropped 0 bases and J dropped 6 bases, with 11 bases sitting between them. Germline CDR1 reads LGHNA; CDR2 reads YNFKEQ. The CDR3 nucleotides read TGTGCCAGCAGCCAAGATCTTGGGACTTCCGGGGAGCTGTTTTTT. The encoded protein is CASSQDLGTSGELFF.

The J gene is TRBJ1-1, the V gene TRBV4-2, with 10 positions matching TRBD1. Germline V CDR1 and CDR2: LGHNA, YNFKEQ. CDR3 length: 15 residues. The V gene end was trimmed by 3 bases and the J gene end by 4 bases; junction bases not matched to a gene: 5. This chain's CDR3 is CASSHRDRGVTEAFF. DNA for the CDR3: TGTGCCAGCAGCCATCGGGACAGGGGAGTCACTGAAGCTTTCTTT.

The chain couples TRBV6-6 to TRBJ1-1, with a tentative D call TRBD1 (5 bases). Per germline, CDR1 MNHNY and CDR2 SVGAGI (reference sequence). This CDR3 comprises 12 residues. Trimming stripped 6 bases from V and 8 bases from J, with 13 bases between. The CDR3 protein is CASSNPPGEAFF. CDR3 coding DNA: TGTGCCAGCAGCAACCCACCAGGGGAAGCTTTCTTT.

The J gene is TRBJ1-5, the V gene TRBV30, with a tentative D call TRBD1 (5 bases). The V gene lost 1 base and the J gene lost 5 bases, with 18 bases spanning the gap. This CDR3 has 16 amino acids. Per the germline V gene, CDR1 is GTSNPN and CDR2 is SVGIG (reference sequence). The CDR3 reads CAWSAPRQGGDQPQHF. CDR3 coding DNA: TGTGCCTGGAGTGCCCCCCGGCAGGGAGGGGATCAGCCCCAGCATTTT.

The chain joins TRBV18 to TRBJ1-1, with 8 bases lining up with TRBD1. CDR3 length equals 14 residues. Germline V gives CDR1 KGHSH, CDR2 LQKENI. Unmatched junction bases numbered 9, after V lost 8 bases and J lost 4 bases. CDR3 in amino acids: CASAGGLEGTEAFF. The CDR3 nucleotides read TGTGCCAGCGCAGGGGGCTTGGAGGGCACTGAAGCTTTCTTT. The full variable domain, rest sourced from reference TRBV18 and TRBJ1-1, is NAGVMQNPRHLVRRRGQEARLRCSPMKGHSHVYWYRQLPEEGLKFMVYLQKENIIDESGMPKERFSAEFPKEGPSILRIQQVVRGDSAAYFCASAGGLEGTEAFFGQGTRLTVV.

The chain combines TRBV11-2 with TRBJ1-3; perhaps TRBD1 as D (6 bases). Trimming left V 0 bases short and J 0 bases short, with 12 bases between. This CDR3 is built from 17 residues. CDR1 SGHAT and CDR2 FQNNGV come from the germline V gene. Here the CDR3 reads CASSLEGGANSGNTIYF. Here the CDR3 DNA reads TGTGCCAGCAGCTTAGAGGGGGGGGCGAACTCTGGAAACACCATATATTTT.

This chain links TRBV28 with TRBJ1-1, with a tentative D call TRBD1 (5 bases). V was pared by 4 bases and J by 0 bases, with 15 bases between. Germline assignment: CDR1 MDHEN and CDR2 SYDVKM. This CDR3 is built from 16 residues. CDR3 protein: CASSSPRARLNTEAFF. For the CDR3, the DNA is TGTGCCAGCAGTTCCCCCAGGGCCAGGTTGAACACTGAAGCTTTCTTT.

DNA for the CDR3: TGCGCCAGCAGCCTGACAGGGGGTGAGGATACGCAGTATTTT. Amino acid sequence: CASSLTGGEDTQYF. The chain carries TRBV5-1 and TRBJ2-3, with 9 bases lining up with TRBD1. There are 14 residues in the CDR3. CDR1 is SGHRS, CDR2 YFSETQ, per germline. V shed 4 bases, J shed 6 bases, and the junction held 6 bases outside the gene matches.

The sample holds a few counts of this clone. This rearrangement joins TRBV14 to TRBJ1-6; possibly TRBD1 for D (5 bases). CDR3 length: 15 residues. Germline CDR1 SGHDN, CDR2 FVKESK. V was shortened by 4 bases and J by 2 bases, with 9 bases between the two germline ends. The CDR3: CASSPGGTYNSPLHF. The CDR3, as DNA: TGTGCCAGCAGCCCCGGGGGTACCTATAATTCACCCCTCCACTTT. The whole variable domain, remainder taken from reference TRBV14 and TRBJ1-6, is EAGVTQFPSHSVIEKGQTVTLRCDPISGHDNLYWYRRVMGKEIKFLLHFVKESKQDESGMPNNRFLAERTGGTYSTLKVQPAELEDSGVYFCASSPGGTYNSPLHFGNGTRLTVT.

The V gene is TRBV10-3, the J gene TRBJ2-2; D uncertain. Germline V gene sequence: CDR1 ENHRY, CDR2 SYGVKD. This CDR3 contains 18 residues. V shed 4 bases and J shed 2 bases, with 20 bases lying between them. The CDR3 DNA is TGTGCCATCAGTGTGCATGTGGCAATATACGCAAACACCGGGGAGCTGTTTTTT. Encoded protein: CAISVHVAIYANTGELFF.

This clone occurred once. The V gene is TRBV19, the J gene TRBJ2-5; 7 nucleotides align to TRBD2. Germline-derived CDR1 and CDR2 are LNHDA and SQIVND (reference sequence). The CDR3 extends over 14 amino acids. The J segment lost 4 bases and the V segment lost 5 bases, leaving 7 bases of the junction unmatched. The CDR3: CASSPGTMRETQYF. CDR3 nucleotides: TGTGCCAGTAGTCCCGGGACTATGAGAGAGACCCAGTACTTC.

This chain joins TRBV15 and TRBJ1-5; no clear D gene. There are 15 residues in the CDR3. The V end was cut by 0 bases, the J end by 4 bases, with 10 bases between. Germline CDR1 is LNHNV and CDR2 is YYDKDF (reference sequence). The CDR3 region is CATSRERAINQPQHF. For the CDR3, the DNA is TGTGCCACCAGCAGAGAGAGGGCCATAAATCAGCCCCAGCATTTT. The complete variable domain, with remaining parts taken from reference TRBV15 and TRBJ1-5, reads DAMVIQNPRYQVTQFGKPVTLSCSQTLNHNVMYWYQQKSSQAPKLLFHYYDKDFNNEADTPDNFQSRRPNTSFCFLDIRSPGLGDTAMYLCATSRERAINQPQHFGDGTRLSIL.

The genes are TRBV6-5 and TRBJ2-1, with D maybe TRBD1 (6 bases). The CDR3 has 15 residues. Trimming cost V 4 bases and J 7 bases, with 17 bases left between them. The germline V gene has CDR1 MNHEY and CDR2 SVGAGI. This chain's CDR3 is CASSSVRGVKNEQFF. The CDR3 bases are TGTGCCAGCAGTTCGGTCAGGGGAGTAAAAAATGAGCAGTTCTTC.

The rearrangement joins TRBV29-1 to TRBJ2-7; 8 bases are shared with TRBD1. Losses at the gene ends were 4 bases for V and 0 bases for J; bases not matched to a gene: 11. The CDR3 length is 16 residues. In germline, CDR1 is SQVTM, CDR2 ANQGSEA. CDR3 DNA sequence: TGCAGCGTTGTGGGGATGACAGGGGAGAGCTCCTACGAGCAGTACTTC. Amino acid sequence: CSVVGMTGESSYEQYF.

This chain uses TRBV6-1 with TRBJ2-7, with TRBD1 matching over 7 bases. CDR3 size: 14 residues. The V and J ends lost 4 bases and 8 bases, in that order; junction bases with no gene match: 11. Per the germline V gene, CDR1 is MNHNS and CDR2 is SASEGT. The CDR3 DNA is TGTGCCAGCAGTGTGGGGGACAGCGCATCAAAGCAGTACTTC. It yields the protein CASSVGDSASKQYF.

This chain connects TRBV19 to TRBJ2-6; 7 bases are shared with TRBD1. Germline assignment: CDR1 LNHDA and CDR2 SQIVND (reference sequence). Unmatched junction bases numbered 10, after V lost 0 bases and J lost 2 bases. CDR3 length: 19 amino acids. CDR3 in amino acids: CASSIDRDSPDAGANVLTF. The CDR3 DNA is TGTGCCAGTAGTATAGATAGGGACAGTCCCGACGCTGGGGCCAACGTCCTGACTTTC.

This rearrangement joins TRBV5-1 to TRBJ1-2; D remains ambiguous. V shed 4 bases and J shed 4 bases, with 20 bases lying between them. CDR1 is SGHRS and CDR2 is YFSETQ in the germline V gene. This CDR3 contains 16 residues. The DNA for the CDR3 is TGCGCCAGCAGCCTATTGACGGGGAGGAAGTCCTATGGCTACACCTTC. Translated: CASSLLTGRKSYGYTF.

J is TRBJ2-5 and V is TRBV5-4; 10 bases fit TRBD1. V was clipped by 0 bases and J by 2 bases; unmatched bases: 1. CDR3 length: 15 amino acids. CDR1 and CDR2 from the germline V gene are SGHNT and YYREEE (reference sequence). CDR3 in amino acids: CASSLVGQGQETQYF. CDR3 bases: TGTGCCAGCAGCTTGGTGGGACAGGGGCAAGAGACCCAGTACTTC.

V and J are TRBV27 and TRBJ1-5; D might be TRBD1 (6 bases). There are 16 residues in the CDR3. Germline V CDR1 and CDR2: MNHEY, SMNVEV (reference sequence). With 5 bases removed from V and 0 bases from J, the gap between germline ends came to 14 bases. The CDR3 DNA follows: TGTGCCAGCAGTCCGGACAGAACCCATAGCAATCAGCCCCAGCATTTT. This translates into CASSPDRTHSNQPQHF.